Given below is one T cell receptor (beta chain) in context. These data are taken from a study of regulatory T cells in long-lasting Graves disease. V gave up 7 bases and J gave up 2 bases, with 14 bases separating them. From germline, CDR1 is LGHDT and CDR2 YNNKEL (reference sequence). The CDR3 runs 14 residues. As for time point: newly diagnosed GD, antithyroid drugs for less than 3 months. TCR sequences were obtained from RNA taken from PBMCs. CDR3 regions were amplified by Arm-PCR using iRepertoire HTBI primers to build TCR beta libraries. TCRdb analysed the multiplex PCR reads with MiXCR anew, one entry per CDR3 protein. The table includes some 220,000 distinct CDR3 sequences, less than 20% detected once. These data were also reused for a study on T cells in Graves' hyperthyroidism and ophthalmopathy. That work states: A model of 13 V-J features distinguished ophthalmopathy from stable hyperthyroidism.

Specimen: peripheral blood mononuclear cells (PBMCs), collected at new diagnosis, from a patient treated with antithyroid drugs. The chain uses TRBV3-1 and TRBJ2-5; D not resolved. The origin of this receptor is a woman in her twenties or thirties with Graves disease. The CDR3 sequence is CASTRSVVQETQYF. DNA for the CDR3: TGTGCCAGCACGCGCTCAGTGGTACAAGAGACCCAGTACTTC.